This T cell receptor (beta chain) derives from a study of blood T cells in healthy people across ages. General study results and limits: Greater diversity and more naive CD4+ cells were seen in long-lived donors than in aged donors.

PCR was performed a second time for about 7 to 11 cycles using a sample-barcoded 5' primer and a J-beta primer mix. Via MiXCR, TCRdb re-called the 5' RACE reads, giving one row per CDR3 protein. The sample shows under 1,100,000 distinct CDR3 sequences, roughly a quarter of them seen only once. Per the germline V gene, CDR1 is SEHNR and CDR2 is FQNEAQ (reference sequence). CDR3 length equals 14 residues. On this clonotype: Its antigen is not known.

A further study also used this sample, focusing on T cells of mothers and their children.

Sequencing was performed on blood. The clonotype was recovered from a girl aged 2 to 9 in good health. The chain combines TRBV7-9 with TRBJ2-5, with 9 bases matching TRBD1. The last part of the DNA fits TRBJ2-1 better; the J call may be wrong. CDR3 amino acids: CASSPRTGENEQFF. DNA of the CDR3: TGTGCCAGCAGCCCCCGGACAGGGGAGAATGAGCAGTTCTTC.